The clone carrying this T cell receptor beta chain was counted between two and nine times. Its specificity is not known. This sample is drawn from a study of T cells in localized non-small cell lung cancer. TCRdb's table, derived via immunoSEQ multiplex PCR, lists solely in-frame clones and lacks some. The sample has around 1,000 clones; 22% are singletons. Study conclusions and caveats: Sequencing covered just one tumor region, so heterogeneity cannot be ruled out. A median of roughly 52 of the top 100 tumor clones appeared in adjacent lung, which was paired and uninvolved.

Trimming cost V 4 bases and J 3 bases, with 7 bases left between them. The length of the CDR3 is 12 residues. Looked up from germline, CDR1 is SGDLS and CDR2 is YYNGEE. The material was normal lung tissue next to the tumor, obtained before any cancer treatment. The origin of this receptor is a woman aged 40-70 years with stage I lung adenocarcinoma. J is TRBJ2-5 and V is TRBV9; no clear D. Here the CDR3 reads CASSLNEETQYF. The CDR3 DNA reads TGTGCCAGCAGCCTAAACGAAGAGACCCAGTACTTC.